These T cell receptor beta chains were read from a single sample in a study of cytomegalovirus exposure and HLA in healthy donors. Sequencing was performed with immunoSEQ multiplex PCR; in TCRdb, only in-frame clones are kept and a portion is missing. The repertoire includes about 230,000 clones, roughly 89% of them detected once, and about 1% sits in the top ten. The specimen was PBMCs. The source is a woman under 30 in good health and CMV-seronegative. Each CDR3 is given with its conserved first and last residue. A D gene is named only where the DNA matches it firmly. Some rows have no size entry. The others give once, few or many, or a class for an expanded clone.

j_gene,v_gene,d_gene,abundance,CDR3aa,CDR3nt
TRBJ1-5,TRBV9,TRBD1,NA,CASSVGRGTDWGNQPQHF,TGTGCCAGCAGCGTAGGGAGAGGGACAGATTGGGGCAATCAGCCCCAGCATTTT
TRBJ1-1,TRBV29-1,NA,NA,CSVAERTAEAFF,TGCAGCGTTGCCGAGAGAACGGCTGAAGCTTTCTTT
TRBJ2-5,TRBV5-6,NA,NA,CASSLTMNQYF,TGTGCCAGCAGCTTGACTATGAACCAGTACTTC
TRBJ2-2,TRBV5-6,NA,NA,CASSLGGRYTGELFF,TGTGCCAGCAGTTTAGGTGGGAGATACACCGGGGAGCTGTTTTTT
TRBJ1-5,TRBV6-5,NA,NA,CASSYLPEGEPQHF,TGTGCCAGCAGCTACCTCCCAGAGGGTGAGCCCCAGCATTTT
TRBJ1-2,TRBV7-8,TRBD1,NA,CASSAGQVLVAYGYTF,TGTGCCAGCAGCGCCGGACAGGTTCTGGTGGCCTATGGCTACACCTTC
TRBJ1-5,TRBV4-1,TRBD1,NA,CASSQDETGGGNQPQHF,TGCGCCAGCAGCCAAGATGAGACAGGGGGAGGCAATCAGCCCCAGCATTTT
TRBJ2-7,TRBV30,NA,NA,CAWSSQNYEQYF,TGTGCCTGGAGCTCGCAGAACTACGAGCAGTACTTC
TRBJ2-3,TRBV27,TRBD2,NA,CASSPGLAGASTDTQYF,TGTGCCAGCAGTCCTGGACTAGCGGGAGCTAGCACAGATACGCAGTATTTT
TRBJ2-3,TRBV4-1,TRBD2,once,CASSQGLAPTDTQYF,TGCGCCAGCAGCCAGGGACTAGCGCCCACAGATACGCAGTATTTT
TRBJ2-7,TRBV5-8,TRBD2,NA,CASSLPSGGNEQYF,TGTGCCAGCAGCTTGCCGAGCGGGGGCAACGAGCAGTACTTC
TRBJ2-1,TRBV29-1,NA,NA,CSVEACTYNEQFF,TGCAGCGTTGAGGCTTGCACCTACAATGAGCAGTTCTTC
TRBJ1-2,TRBV5-1,TRBD1,NA,CASSLGDSLPGYTF,TGCGCCAGCAGCCTGGGGGACAGCTTACCCGGCTACACCTTC
TRBJ1-2,TRBV27,TRBD1,once,CASRPGTVRGYTF,TGTGCCAGCAGGCCCGGGACAGTGAGAGGCTACACCTTC
TRBJ2-7,TRBV2,NA,NA,CASSELPTGTTYEQYF,TGTGCCAGCAGTGAACTCCCAACAGGGACAACCTACGAGCAGTACTTC
TRBJ2-7,TRBV4-3,NA,NA,CASSQDPLAGETYEQYF,TGCGCCAGCAGCCAAGATCCCCTCGCGGGTGAAACCTACGAGCAGTACTTC
TRBJ2-1,TRBV29-1,TRBD2,NA,CSVEEGLEQFF,TGCAGCGTTGAAGAGGGACTAGAGCAGTTCTTC
TRBJ1-2,TRBV18,TRBD1,NA,CASSRGQLGPDYGYTF,TGTGCCAGCTCACGGGGACAGCTGGGCCCTGACTATGGCTACACCTTC
TRBJ1-5,TRBV2,TRBD1,NA,CATSGTGGDQPQHF,TGTGCCACTTCCGGGACAGGGGGGGATCAGCCCCAGCATTTT
TRBJ1-2,TRBV2,NA,NA,CASIEWGEGYTF,TGTGCCAGCATCGAATGGGGAGAAGGCTACACCTTC
TRBJ1-1,TRBV6-5,TRBD1,NA,CASSYLTGGLEAFF,TGTGCCAGCAGTTATTTGACAGGGGGCCTTGAAGCTTTCTTT
TRBJ2-7,TRBV30,TRBD1,NA,CAWQTGTGPYEQYF,TGTGCCTGGCAAACCGGGACAGGGCCCTACGAGCAGTACTTC
TRBJ1-2,TRBV27,NA,NA,CASSSSSGERSDGYGYTF,TGTGCCAGCAGTTCATCTTCGGGGGAAAGGTCCGACGGCTATGGCTACACCTTC
TRBJ2-7,TRBV18,NA,few,CASSPRGGTYEQYF,TGTGCCAGCTCACCGAGGGGGGGGACCTACGAGCAGTACTTC
TRBJ2-1,TRBV12-5,TRBD2,NA,CASGLSPGLAGGNEQFF,TGTGCTAGTGGTTTGAGCCCGGGACTAGCGGGGGGAAATGAGCAGTTCTTC
TRBJ2-7,TRBV28,NA,NA,CASSLRLWSSAPYYEQYF,TGTGCCAGCAGTTTAAGGCTCTGGTCTAGTGCCCCATACTACGAGCAGTACTTC
TRBJ2-1,TRBV5-1,NA,NA,CASSFPGPPHGRTLSSYNEQFF,TGCGCCAGCAGCTTCCCGGGACCCCCTCACGGGAGAACGCTAAGCTCCTACAATGAGCAGTTCTTC
TRBJ1-1,TRBV6-5,NA,NA,CASRRDIVQGTEAFF,TGTGCCAGCAGGCGAGATATCGTCCAGGGCACTGAAGCTTTCTTT
TRBJ2-5,TRBV4-1,NA,NA,CASSLPQGTQYF,TGCGCCAGCAGCCTCCCGCAGGGTACCCAGTACTTC
TRBJ2-5,TRBV5-1,TRBD2,NA,CASSIGLAGGPLRETQYF,TGCGCCAGCAGCATTGGACTAGCGGGAGGTCCTTTGAGAGAGACCCAGTACTTC
TRBJ2-1,TRBV29-1,NA,NA,CSVGEGGEQFF,TGCAGCGTTGGTGAGGGTGGCGAGCAGTTCTTC
TRBJ1-3,TRBV27,NA,once,CASRTFQQGNGNTIYF,TGTGCCAGCAGAACCTTCCAGCAGGGGAACGGAAACACCATATATTTT
TRBJ2-2,TRBV7-6,TRBD2,NA,CASSLGGSGGRTGELFF,TGTGCCAGCAGCTTAGGAGGTAGCGGGGGGCGCACCGGGGAGCTGTTTTTT
TRBJ2-7,TRBV30,TRBD2,NA,CAWRGLAGWDEQYF,TGTGCCTGGAGAGGACTAGCGGGATGGGACGAGCAGTACTTC
TRBJ1-3,TRBV6-6,NA,NA,CASSYSTGGNTIYF,TGTGCCAGCAGTTACTCGACGGGTGGAAACACCATATATTTT